This TCR beta chain was captured in a study of blood T cell repertoires in COVID-19. This CDR3 is 13 amino acids long. V lost 6 bases and J 7 bases, leaving 16 bases between the germline ends. The germline V gene encodes CDR1 SQVTM and CDR2 ANQGSEA. Sequencing used immunoSEQ multiplex PCR; TCRdb keeps in-frame clones, though not all of them. Of about 200,000 clones detected, approximately 80% appear once; the ten largest clones hold about 0.91%. This sequence was found in a man aged 55 to 70 with COVID-19, enrolled during active disease. This sequence joins TRBV29-1 and TRBJ2-4, with D possibly being TRBD1 (6 bases). The sample consisted of peripheral blood. CDR3 loop: CSVYTRTENIQYF. The CDR3 DNA is TGCAGCGTCTACACCCGGACAGAGAACATTCAGTACTTC.